This TCR beta chain was sequenced during a study of technical replicates of blood from four donors. This clone came up once. Sequenced by immunoSEQ multiplex PCR; TCRdb stores in-frame clones only, minus some. The profile shows about 79,000 clones, about 91% of them singletons. The CDR3 runs 17 residues. Germline lookup yields CDR1 MGHRA and CDR2 YSYEKL. The ends lost 2 bases at V and 1 base at J; junction bases unmatched: 2. The sample taken for sequencing was T cells isolated from PBMCs. The TCR was taken from a human donor in good health. Some clones in this sample may be carry-over from other donors' samples. This chain links TRBV4-1 with TRBJ2-1; 13 bases match TRBD2. Written as DNA, the CDR3 is TGCGCCAGCAGCCAACCGGGACTAGCGGGATCCTACAATGAGCAGTTCTTC. The encoded protein is CASSQPGLAGSYNEQFF.